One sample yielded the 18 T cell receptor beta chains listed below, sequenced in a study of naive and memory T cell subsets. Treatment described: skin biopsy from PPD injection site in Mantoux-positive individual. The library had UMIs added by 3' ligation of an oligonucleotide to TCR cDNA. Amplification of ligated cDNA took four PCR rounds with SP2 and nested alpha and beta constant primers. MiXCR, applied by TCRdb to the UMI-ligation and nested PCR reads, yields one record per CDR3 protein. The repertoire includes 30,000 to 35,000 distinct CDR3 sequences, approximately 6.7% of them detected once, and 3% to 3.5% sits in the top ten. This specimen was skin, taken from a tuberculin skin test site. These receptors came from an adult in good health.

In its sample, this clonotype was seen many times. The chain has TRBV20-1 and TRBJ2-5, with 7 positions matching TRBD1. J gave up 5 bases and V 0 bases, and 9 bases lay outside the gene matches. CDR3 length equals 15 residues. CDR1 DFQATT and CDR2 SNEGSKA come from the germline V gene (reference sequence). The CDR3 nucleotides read TGCAGTGCTAGAGATACAGGGGCCGGCGCGGAGACCCAGTACTTC. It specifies CSARDTGAGAETQYF.

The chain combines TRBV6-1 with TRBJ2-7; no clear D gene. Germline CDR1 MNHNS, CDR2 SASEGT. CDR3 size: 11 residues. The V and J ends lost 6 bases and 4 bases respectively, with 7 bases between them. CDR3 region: CASSFTYEQYF. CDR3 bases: TGTGCCAGCAGCTTCACTTACGAGCAGTACTTC.

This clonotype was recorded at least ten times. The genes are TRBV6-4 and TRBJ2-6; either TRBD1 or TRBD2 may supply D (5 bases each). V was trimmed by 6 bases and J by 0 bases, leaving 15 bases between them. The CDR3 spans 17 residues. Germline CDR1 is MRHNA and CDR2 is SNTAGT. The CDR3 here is CASSRDGYASGANVLTF. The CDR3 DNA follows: TGTGCCAGCAGCCGGGACGGTTATGCCTCTGGGGCCAACGTCCTGACTTTC.

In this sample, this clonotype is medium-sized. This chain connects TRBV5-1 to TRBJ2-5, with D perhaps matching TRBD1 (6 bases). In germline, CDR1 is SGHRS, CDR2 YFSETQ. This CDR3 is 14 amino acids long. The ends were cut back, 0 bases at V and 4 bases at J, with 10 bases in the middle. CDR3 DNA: TGCGCCAGCAGCTTGGCAGGGGAAAGAGAGACCCAGTACTTC. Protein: CASSLAGERETQYF. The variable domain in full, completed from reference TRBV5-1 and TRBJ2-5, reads KAGVTQTPRYLIKTRGQQVTLSCSPISGHRSVSWYQQTPGQGLQFLFEYFSETQRNKGNFPGRFSGRQFSNSRSEMNVSTLELGDSALYLCASSLAGERETQYFGPGTRLLVL.

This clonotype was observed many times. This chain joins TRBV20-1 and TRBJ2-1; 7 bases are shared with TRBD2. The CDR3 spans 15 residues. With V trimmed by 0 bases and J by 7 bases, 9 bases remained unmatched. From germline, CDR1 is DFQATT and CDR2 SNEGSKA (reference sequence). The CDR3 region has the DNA TGCAGTGCTAGAGATCGAAGCGGGGACCGGAATGAGCAGTTCTTC. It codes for CSARDRSGDRNEQFF.

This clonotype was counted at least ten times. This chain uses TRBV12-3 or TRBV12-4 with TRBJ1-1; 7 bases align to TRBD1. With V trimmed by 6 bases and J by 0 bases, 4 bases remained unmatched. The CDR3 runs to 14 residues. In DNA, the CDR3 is TGTGCCAGCAGGACAGGGACATTGAACACTGAAGCTTTCTTT. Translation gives CASRTGTLNTEAFF.

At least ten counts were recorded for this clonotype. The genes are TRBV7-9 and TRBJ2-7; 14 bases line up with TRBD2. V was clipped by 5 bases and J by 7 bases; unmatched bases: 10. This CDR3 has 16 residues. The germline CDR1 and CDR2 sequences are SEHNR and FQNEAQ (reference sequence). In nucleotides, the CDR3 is TGTGCCAGCAGCGCAATGACTAGCGGGGGGGGAGGTGAGCAGTACTTC. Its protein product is CASSAMTSGGGGEQYF.

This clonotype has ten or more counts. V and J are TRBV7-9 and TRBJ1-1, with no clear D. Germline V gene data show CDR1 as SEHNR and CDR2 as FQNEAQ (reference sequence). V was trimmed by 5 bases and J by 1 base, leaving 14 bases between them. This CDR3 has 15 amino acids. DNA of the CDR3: TGTGCCAGCAGCCCACGGCAGGCTGGGAACACTGAAGCTTTCTTT. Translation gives CASSPRQAGNTEAFF.

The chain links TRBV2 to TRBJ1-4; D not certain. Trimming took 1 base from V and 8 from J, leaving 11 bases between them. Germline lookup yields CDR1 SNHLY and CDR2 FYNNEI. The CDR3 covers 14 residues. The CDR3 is CASSEGRRIEKLFF. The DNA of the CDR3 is TGTGCCAGCAGTGAAGGACGGCGAATAGAAAAACTGTTTTTT.

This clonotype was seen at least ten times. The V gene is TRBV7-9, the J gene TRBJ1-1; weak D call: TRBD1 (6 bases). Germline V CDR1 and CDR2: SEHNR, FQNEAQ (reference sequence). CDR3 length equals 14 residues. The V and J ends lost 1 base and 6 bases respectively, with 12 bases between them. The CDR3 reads CASSLDQGQAEAFF. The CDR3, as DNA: TGTGCCAGCAGCTTAGATCAGGGGCAAGCTGAAGCTTTCTTT.

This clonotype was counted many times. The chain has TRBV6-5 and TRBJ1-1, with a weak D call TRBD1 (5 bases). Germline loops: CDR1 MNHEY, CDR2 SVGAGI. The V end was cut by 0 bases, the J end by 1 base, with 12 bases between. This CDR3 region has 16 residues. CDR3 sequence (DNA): TGTGCCAGCAGTTACTCCCAGGGATTTGCGAACACTGAAGCTTTCTTT. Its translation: CASSYSQGFANTEAFF.

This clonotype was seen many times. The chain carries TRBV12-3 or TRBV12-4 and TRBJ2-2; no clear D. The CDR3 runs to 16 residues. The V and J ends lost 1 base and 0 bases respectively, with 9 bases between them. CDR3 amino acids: CASSLGPVANTGELFF. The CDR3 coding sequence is TGTGCCAGCAGTTTAGGGCCGGTCGCGAACACCGGGGAGCTGTTTTTT.

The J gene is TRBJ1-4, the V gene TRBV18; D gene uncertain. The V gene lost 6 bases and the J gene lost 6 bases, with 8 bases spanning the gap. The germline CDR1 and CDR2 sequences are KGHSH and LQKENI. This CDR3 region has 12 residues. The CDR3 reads CASSGADEKLFF. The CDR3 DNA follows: TGTGCCAGCTCGGGAGCCGATGAAAAACTGTTTTTT.

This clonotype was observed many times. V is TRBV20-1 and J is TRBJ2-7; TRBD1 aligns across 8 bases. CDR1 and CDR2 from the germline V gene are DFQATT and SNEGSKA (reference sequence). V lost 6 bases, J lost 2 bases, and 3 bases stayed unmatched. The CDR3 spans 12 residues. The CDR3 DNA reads TGCAGTGCCACAGGGGGGACCTACGAGCAGTACTTC. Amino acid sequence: CSATGGTYEQYF.

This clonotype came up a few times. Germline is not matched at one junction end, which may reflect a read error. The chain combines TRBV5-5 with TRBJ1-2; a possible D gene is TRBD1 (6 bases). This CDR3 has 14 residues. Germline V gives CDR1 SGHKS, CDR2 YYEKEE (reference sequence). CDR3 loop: CASSTRQANYGDTF. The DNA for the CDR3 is TGTGCCAGCAGCACCAGACAGGCTAACTATGGCGACACCTTC.

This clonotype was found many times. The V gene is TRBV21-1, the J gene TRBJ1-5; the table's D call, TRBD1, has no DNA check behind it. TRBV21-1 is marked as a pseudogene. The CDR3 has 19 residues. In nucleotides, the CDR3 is TGTGCCAGCAGCAAAGAGGGGGACAGGGAGCCTACGTGGAATCAGCCCCAGCATTTT. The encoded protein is CASSKEGDREPTWNQPQHF.

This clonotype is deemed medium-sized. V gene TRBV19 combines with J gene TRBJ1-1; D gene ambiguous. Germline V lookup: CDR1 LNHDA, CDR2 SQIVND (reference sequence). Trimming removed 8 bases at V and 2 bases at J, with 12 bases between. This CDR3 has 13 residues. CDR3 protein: CASGRATNTEAFF. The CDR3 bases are TGTGCCAGTGGGAGAGCGACCAACACTGAAGCTTTCTTT.

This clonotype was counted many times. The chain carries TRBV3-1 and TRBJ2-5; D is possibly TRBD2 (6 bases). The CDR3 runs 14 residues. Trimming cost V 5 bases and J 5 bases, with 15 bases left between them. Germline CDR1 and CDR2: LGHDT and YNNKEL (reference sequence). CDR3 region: CASSLGLTQETQYF. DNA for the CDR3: TGTGCCAGCAGCTTGGGACTGACCCAGGAGACCCAGTACTTC.